The present T cell receptor (beta chain) was sequenced within a study of cytomegalovirus exposure and HLA in healthy donors. On the study more broadly: Earlier, roughly 180 million T cells were analyzed, and 117 million unique TCR beta sequences were found among them.

V lost 4 bases to trimming and J lost 3 bases; unmatched junction nucleotides: 3. There are 13 residues in the CDR3. CDR1 and CDR2 from the germline V gene are SGHNT and YYREEE (reference sequence). About this clone itself: The antigen is unknown.

Primers included in the PCR were 60 Vbeta and 13 Jbeta primers. TCRdb's copy holds only in-frame clones and misses some; the assay was immunoSEQ multiplex PCR. This listing includes about 34,000 clones. Study outcomes and limitations: Indistinguishable V segments, including TRBV6-2 and TRBV6-3, were excluded. Researchers counted 164 TCR beta chains as cytomegalovirus-associated. Analysis performed later found 16,000 or so TCR beta sequences associated with HLA alleles at 0.05 false discovery rate.

The receptor's source is a woman between 40 and 55 years old in good health and CMV-seropositive. Sequenced input: PBMCs. V and J are TRBV5-4 and TRBJ2-7; 8 bases line up with TRBD1. CDR3 bases: TGTGCCAGCAGCATGGACAGGGTCTACGAGCAGTACTTC. Translation: CASSMDRVYEQYF.